Below are 8 T cell receptor beta chains sequenced from a single sample in a study of follicular helper T cells after annual influenza vaccination. Produced via immunoSEQ multiplex PCR; TCRdb's table is partial and in-frame only. The data show about 10,000 clones, with less than 90% seen just once and approximately 0.37% held by the top ten. Time point of the sample: 2015-2016 season, 7 days after influenza vaccination. The sample was CXCR5- memory CD4+ T cells sorted from blood, taken 7 days after influenza vaccination. These receptors all come from an adult who received the influenza vaccine.

The J gene is TRBJ2-5, the V gene TRBV5-1; D may be TRBD1 or TRBD2 (5 bases each). This CDR3 is 12 amino acids long. V lost 4 bases and J 5 bases, leaving 9 bases between the germline ends. The germline CDR1 and CDR2 sequences are SGHRS and YFSETQ. The CDR3 spells CASSRREETQYF. Here the CDR3 DNA reads TGCGCCAGCAGCCGCAGGGAGGAGACCCAGTACTTC. The full variable domain, rest sourced from reference TRBV5-1 and TRBJ2-5, is KAGVTQTPRYLIKTRGQQVTLSCSPISGHRSVSWYQQTPGQGLQFLFEYFSETQRNKGNFPGRFSGRQFSNSRSEMNVSTLELGDSALYLCASSRREETQYFGPGTRLLVL.

The V gene is TRBV6-5, the J gene TRBJ2-1; a weak D match, TRBD1 (6 bases). Germline assignment: CDR1 MNHEY and CDR2 SVGAGI. V dropped 2 bases and J dropped 0 bases, with 8 bases sitting between them. This CDR3 region has 15 residues. CDR3 amino acids: CASSYLGGSYNEQFF. The CDR3 DNA follows: TGTGCCAGCAGTTACCTAGGGGGCTCCTACAATGAGCAGTTCTTC.

The CDR3 coding sequence is TGTGCCAGCGACGGTGGGTTTAGCAATCAGCCCCAGCATTTT. Residues: CASDGGFSNQPQHF. The rearrangement uses TRBV6-6 and TRBJ1-5, with D uncertain. Germline lookup yields CDR1 MNHNY and CDR2 SVGAGI (reference sequence). Trimming took off 8 bases at V and 0 bases at J, with 11 bases between the two ends. The CDR3 totals 14 residues.

This clone was counted a single time. The gene calls are TRBV28 and TRBJ1-3, with 7 bases aligning to TRBD1. Trimming at V came to 8 bases and at J to 1 base, leaving 8 bases not matched to a gene. CDR1 and CDR2 (germline): MDHEN, SYDVKM. The CDR3 sequence is 15 residues long. CDR3 region: CASLRDSLSGNTIYF. The CDR3 nucleotides read TGTGCCAGCCTCCGGGACAGTCTATCTGGAAACACCATATATTTT. The complete variable domain, with remaining parts taken from reference TRBV28 and TRBJ1-3, reads DVKVTQSSRYLVKRTGEKVFLECVQDMDHENMFWYRQDPGLGLRLIYFSYDVKMKEKGDIPEGYSVSREKKERFSLILESASTNQTSMYLCASLRDSLSGNTIYFGEGSWLTVV.

The chain recombines TRBV6-5 with TRBJ1-4; the match to TRBD1 covers 11 bases. The V gene end was trimmed by 8 bases and the J gene end by 7 bases; junction bases not matched to a gene: 3. Germline CDR1 reads MNHEY; CDR2 reads SVGAGI. The CDR3 runs 13 residues. In nucleotides, the CDR3 is TGTGCCAGCCGCGGACAGGGGGCTGAAAAACTGTTTTTT. Its protein product is CASRGQGAEKLFF.

This sequence joins TRBV5-1 and TRBJ1-6; 8 nucleotides agree with TRBD1. The CDR3 sequence is 12 residues long. Germline CDR1 is SGHRS and CDR2 is YFSETQ. V dropped 7 bases and J dropped 7; count of bases not matched to a gene: 1. The CDR3 spells CASGTGNSPLHF. CDR3 nucleotides: TGCGCCAGCGGGACAGGAAATTCACCCCTCCACTTT.

CDR3 amino acids: CSVDSRFTDTQYF. The CDR3 DNA reads as TGCAGCGTTGATAGCAGGTTCACAGATACGCAGTATTTT. This chain connects TRBV29-1 to TRBJ2-3, with no clear D. Germline CDR1 reads SQVTM; CDR2 reads ANQGSEA. Trimming took off 3 bases at V and 2 bases at J, with 9 bases between the two ends. The CDR3 spans 13 residues.

This chain connects TRBV11-3 to TRBJ2-2; D gene unclear. Germline CDR1 SGHNT, CDR2 YENEEA. V lost 7 bases and J lost 2, with 8 bases in between. CDR3 length: 13 amino acids. The CDR3 DNA is TGTGCCAGCAAACCTCGCAACACCGGGGAGCTGTTTTTT. It is translated as CASKPRNTGELFF.